Listed below are T cell receptor beta chains from one sample, sequenced in a study of graft-versus-host responses after intestinal transplantation. The protocol was immunoSEQ multiplex PCR, while the TCRdb copy is restricted to in-frame clones and leaves out a portion. The sample yields 35,000 to 50,000 clones, 90% to 95% seen once. No antigen is known for these receptors. The material was unstimulated CD8+ T cells sorted from spleen or lymph node cells, obtained before transplant. These receptors were taken from a human donor who was the organ donor for an intestinal transplant. The CDR3 runs from the conserved cysteine through the conserved F or W. The order of the fields is D gene, V gene, J gene, clone size, CDR3 DNA, CDR3 protein. A D gene is named only where the DNA matches it firmly. A clone size is listed for some rows: how often the clone was seen (once, few, many), or a class if it is expanded.

NA	TRBV7-6	TRBJ2-2	NA	TGTGCCAGCAGCTTATTGACACAAGGCTCGAACACCGGGGAGCTGTTTTTT	CASSLLTQGSNTGELFF
NA	TRBV7-6	TRBJ2-6	once	TGTGCCAGCAGGACTGGGGCCAACGTCCTGACTTTC	CASRTGANVLTF
NA	TRBV28	TRBJ1-4	NA	TGTGCCAGCAGCTCCTTACAGGCTTTTGGGGAGTTAGAACTGTTTTTT	CASSSLQAFGELELFF
NA	TRBV9	TRBJ2-3	NA	TGTGCCAGCAGCGTAGCTGGGACAGATACGCAGTATTTT	CASSVAGTDTQYF
NA	TRBV1	TRBJ2-7	NA	TGCACCAGCAGCCAAGGGGGTAACAGAGACGAGCAGTACTTC	CTSSQGGNRDEQYF
NA	TRBV27	TRBJ2-3	NA	TGTGCCAGCAGTTTTACCACAGATACGCAGTATTTT	CASSFTTDTQYF
NA	TRBV7-6	TRBJ2-7	NA	TGTGCCAGCAGCGGAGGTGGGGAAGAGCAGTACTTC	CASSGGGEEQYF
NA	TRBV6-1	TRBJ1-5	NA	TGTGCCGGAAAGGAGCCAGGGGCCAATCAGCCCCAGCATTTT	CAGKEPGANQPQHF
NA	TRBV4-3	TRBJ2-5	NA	TGCGCCAGCAGCCAAGATGGTGACAGAGGTCACCAAGAGACCCAGTACTTC	CASSQDGDRGHQETQYF
NA	TRBV25-1	TRBJ1-3	once	TGTGCCAGCAGTGACTGGGGCTCCGGAAACACCATATATTTT	CASSDWGSGNTIYF
NA	TRBV4-1	TRBJ2-7	NA	TGCGCCAGCAGCCAACCTTGGGACGAGCAGTACTTC	CASSQPWDEQYF
NA	TRBV6-5	TRBJ1-5	NA	TGTGCCAGCAGCCCCGATGGTGGTCAGCCCCAGCATTTT	CASSPDGGQPQHF
NA	TRBV11-2	TRBJ2-1	NA	TGTGCCAGCAGCTTAGCGGTGCACAATGAGCAGTTCTTC	CASSLAVHNEQFF
NA	TRBV4-3	TRBJ2-1	NA	TGCGCCAGCAGCCAATCTACAGGGGAGGGGGACAATGAGCAGTTCTTC	CASSQSTGEGDNEQFF
NA	TRBV27	TRBJ1-6	few	TGTGCCAGCAGTTTACCTAATTCACCCCTCCACTTT	CASSLPNSPLHF
TRBD2	TRBV19	TRBJ2-1	NA	TGTGCCAGTAGTCAGGGCGGGGGGCCCTACAATGAGCAGTTCTTC	CASSQGGGPYNEQFF
NA	TRBV9	TRBJ1-5	NA	TGTGCCAGCAGCTCCCACGGGTATAGCAATCAGCCCCAGCATTTT	CASSSHGYSNQPQHF
TRBD1	TRBV6-1	TRBJ2-3	NA	TGTGCCAGCAGTTCCCCGGACAGGGCAGTTAATACGCAGTATTTT	CASSSPDRAVNTQYF
NA	TRBV7-9	TRBJ1-2	NA	TGTGCCAGCAGCTCGCAGGACACTAACTATGGCTACACCTTC	CASSSQDTNYGYTF
TRBD1	TRBV9	TRBJ2-6	NA	TGTGCCAGCAGCGGACAGGGTGGGGCCAACGTCCTGACTTTC	CASSGQGGANVLTF
TRBD1	TRBV5-6	TRBJ1-1	NA	TGTGCCAGCAGCTTGGGTGGACAGGGGGCTCGTGACACTGAAGCTTTCTTT	CASSLGGQGARDTEAFF
TRBD1	TRBV2	TRBJ2-1	NA	TGTGCCAGCAGTGTAGTCGTGACAGGGGGCCTCGGCGCCAATGAGCAGTTCTTC	CASSVVVTGGLGANEQFF
NA	TRBV9	TRBJ2-3	NA	TGTGCCAGCAGCGTAGCGGGGGCTACCCCAAGCACAGATACGCAGTATTTT	CASSVAGATPSTDTQYF
NA	TRBV6-1	TRBJ1-1	NA	TGTGCCAGCACCACCCGGACGGACGCTGAAGCTTTCTTT	CASTTRTDAEAFF
NA	TRBV6-1	TRBJ1-1	NA	TGTGCCAGCGGGCCACGGGTTCTCCTGAACACTGAAGCTTTCTTT	CASGPRVLLNTEAFF
TRBD2	TRBV27	TRBJ2-7	NA	TGTGCCAGCAGTCATAGCGGGGGCGACTACGAGCAGTACTTC	CASSHSGGDYEQYF
NA	TRBV20-1	TRBJ1-1	once	TGCAGTGATCAATGGGACACTGAAGCTTTCTTT	CSDQWDTEAFF
NA	TRBV29-1	TRBJ2-2	NA	TGCGGCGCTGGACTGCCCACCGGGGAGCTGTTTTTT	CGAGLPTGELFF
NA	TRBV7-9	TRBJ1-2	NA	TGTGCCAGCAGCTTAGATGGGGGTACTAACTATGGCTACACCTTC	CASSLDGGTNYGYTF
NA	TRBV19	TRBJ2-2	NA	TGTGCCAGTATAGATCTGGGCAGCCTCCGGGAAGACACCGGGGAGCTGCTTTTT	CASIDLGSLREDTGELLF
NA	TRBV19	TRBJ1-5	NA	TGTGCCAGTAGTCTGCCCGGGCTTAGCAATCAGCCCCAGCATTTT	CASSLPGLSNQPQHF
NA	TRBV15	TRBJ1-1	NA	TGTGCCACCAGCAGCCGGCGGGCCGAAGAAGGTGAAGCTTTCTTT	CATSSRRAEEGEAFF
NA	TRBV13	TRBJ2-7	NA	TGTGCCAGCAGCTTAGGGCAGGGCCCCTACGAGCAGTACTTC	CASSLGQGPYEQYF
NA	TRBV29-1	TRBJ2-5	NA	TGCAGTATTTGGGGTGGCGAGACCCAGTACTTC	CSIWGGETQYF
NA	TRBV19	TRBJ1-2	NA	TGTGCCAGTAGTATAGATAACAGCTTTAACTATGGCTACACCTTC	CASSIDNSFNYGYTF
NA	TRBV6-1	TRBJ2-7	NA	TGTGCCAGCAGCCCCTCCGGGGACCGACCCTACGAGCAGTACTTC	CASSPSGDRPYEQYF
NA	TRBV27	TRBJ2-7	NA	TGTGCCAGCAGTAGAGCCGAGGGCCACGAGCAGTACTTC	CASSRAEGHEQYF
TRBD2	TRBV27	TRBJ2-1	NA	TGTGCCAGCAGTTTAGAGCGGGGGGGAGTGAATGAGCAGTTCTTC	CASSLERGGVNEQFF
NA	TRBV19	TRBJ1-1	NA	TGTGCCAGTAGTAAGGACGAAGGGCGGGACCCGGGGGGAGCTTTCTTT	CASSKDEGRDPGGAFF
NA	TRBV30	TRBJ1-1	NA	TGTGCCTGGAGTATCGGACAGTTTGAAGCTTTCTTT	CAWSIGQFEAFF
NA	TRBV28	TRBJ2-7	NA	TGTGCCAGCAGTTTTCGGGCCTACTGGGATGAGCAGTACTTC	CASSFRAYWDEQYF
TRBD1	TRBV10-3	TRBJ1-1	NA	TGTGCCATCAAGGACAGGGAAGACACTGAAGCTTTCTTT	CAIKDREDTEAFF